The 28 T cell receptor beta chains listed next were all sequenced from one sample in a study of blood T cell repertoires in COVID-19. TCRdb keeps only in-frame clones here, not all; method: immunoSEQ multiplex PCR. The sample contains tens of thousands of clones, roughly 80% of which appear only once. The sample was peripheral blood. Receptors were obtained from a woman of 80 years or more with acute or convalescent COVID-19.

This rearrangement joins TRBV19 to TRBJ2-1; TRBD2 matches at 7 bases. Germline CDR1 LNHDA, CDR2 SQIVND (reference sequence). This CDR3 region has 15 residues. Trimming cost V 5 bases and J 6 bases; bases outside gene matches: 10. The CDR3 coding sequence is TGTGCCAGTAGTTCCGGGGGGACCTGGCCCAATGAGCAGTTCTTC. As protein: CASSSGGTWPNEQFF.

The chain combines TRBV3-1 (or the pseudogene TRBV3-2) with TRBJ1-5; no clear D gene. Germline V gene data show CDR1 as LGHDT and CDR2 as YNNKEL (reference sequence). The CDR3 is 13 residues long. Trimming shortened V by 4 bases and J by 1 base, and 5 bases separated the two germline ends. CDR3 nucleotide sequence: TGTGCCAGCAGCCGTAAAAGCAATCAGCCCCAGCATTTT. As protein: CASSRKSNQPQHF.

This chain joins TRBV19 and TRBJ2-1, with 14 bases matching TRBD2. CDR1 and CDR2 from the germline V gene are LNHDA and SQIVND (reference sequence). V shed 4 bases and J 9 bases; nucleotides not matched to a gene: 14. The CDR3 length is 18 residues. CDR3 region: CASSTRDRLAGGPGEQFF. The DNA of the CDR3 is TGTGCCAGTAGTACGAGGGACCGACTAGCGGGAGGGCCGGGTGAGCAGTTCTTC.

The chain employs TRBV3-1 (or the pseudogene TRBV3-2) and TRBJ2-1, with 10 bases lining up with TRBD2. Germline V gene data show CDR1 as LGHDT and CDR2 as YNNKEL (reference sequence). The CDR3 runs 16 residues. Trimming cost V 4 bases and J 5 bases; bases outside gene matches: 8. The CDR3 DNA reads TGTGCCAGCAGCCGAATCAGGACTAGCGGAAACAATGAGCAGTTCTTC. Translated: CASSRIRTSGNNEQFF.

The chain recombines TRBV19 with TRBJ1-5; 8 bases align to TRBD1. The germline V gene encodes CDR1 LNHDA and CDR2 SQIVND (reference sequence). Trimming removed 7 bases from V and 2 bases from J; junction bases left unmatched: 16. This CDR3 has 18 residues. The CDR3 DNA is TGTGCCAGTAATCAAAAGGGCAGGGGGCTATCGGGCAATCAGCCCCAGCATTTT. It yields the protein CASNQKGRGLSGNQPQHF.

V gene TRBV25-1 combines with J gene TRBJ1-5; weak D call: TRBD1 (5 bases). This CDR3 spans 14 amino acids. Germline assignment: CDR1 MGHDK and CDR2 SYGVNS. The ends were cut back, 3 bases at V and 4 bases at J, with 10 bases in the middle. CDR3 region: CASSEPGKNQPQHF. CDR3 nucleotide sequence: TGTGCCAGCAGTGAGCCAGGGAAGAATCAGCCCCAGCATTTT.

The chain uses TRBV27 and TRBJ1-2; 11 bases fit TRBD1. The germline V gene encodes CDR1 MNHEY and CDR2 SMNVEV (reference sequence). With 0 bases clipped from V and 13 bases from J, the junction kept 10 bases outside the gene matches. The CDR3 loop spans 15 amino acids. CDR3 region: CASSLSPDRGRRFTF. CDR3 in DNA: TGTGCCAGCAGTTTATCCCCGGACAGGGGGCGCCGATTCACCTTC.

The CDR3, as DNA: TGTGCCAGTAGTATAGGTACAGGGCAACTGGGGCCCCAGCATTTT. This sequence encodes CASSIGTGQLGPQHF. This chain uses TRBV19 with TRBJ1-5; possible D gene TRBD1, 6 bases. Trimming shortened V by 1 base and J by 9 bases, and 16 bases separated the two germline ends. The CDR3 contains 15 residues. Per germline, CDR1 LNHDA and CDR2 SQIVND (reference sequence).

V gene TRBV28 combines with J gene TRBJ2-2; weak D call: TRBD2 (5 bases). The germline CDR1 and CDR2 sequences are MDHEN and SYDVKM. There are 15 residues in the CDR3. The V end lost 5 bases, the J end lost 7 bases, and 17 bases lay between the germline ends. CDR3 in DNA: TGTGCCAGCAGTCGCCCTACTAGGAGTGGCGGGGAGCTGTTTTTT. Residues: CASSRPTRSGGELFF. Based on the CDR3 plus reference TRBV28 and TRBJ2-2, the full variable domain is DVKVTQSSRYLVKRTGEKVFLECVQDMDHENMFWYRQDPGLGLRLIYFSYDVKMKEKGDIPEGYSVSREKKERFSLILESASTNQTSMYLCASSRPTRSGGELFFGEGSRLTVL.

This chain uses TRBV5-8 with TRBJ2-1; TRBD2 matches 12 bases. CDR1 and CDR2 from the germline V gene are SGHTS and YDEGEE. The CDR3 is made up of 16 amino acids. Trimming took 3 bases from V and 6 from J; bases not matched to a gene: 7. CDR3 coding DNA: TGTGCCAGCAGCTCAGCTCTAGCGGGAGGGGGCAATGAGCAGTTCTTC. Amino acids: CASSSALAGGGNEQFF. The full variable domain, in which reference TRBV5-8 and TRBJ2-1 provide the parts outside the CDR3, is EAGVTQSPTHLIKTRGQQATLRCSPISGHTSVYWYQQALGLGLQFLLWYDEGEERNRGNFPPRFSGRQFPNYSSELNVNALELEDSALYLCASSSALAGGGNEQFFGPGTRLTVL.

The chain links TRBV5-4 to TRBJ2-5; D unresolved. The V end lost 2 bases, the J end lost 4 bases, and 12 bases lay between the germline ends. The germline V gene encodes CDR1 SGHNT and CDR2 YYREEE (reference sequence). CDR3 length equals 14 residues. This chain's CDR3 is CASSFWRFGETQYF. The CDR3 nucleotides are TGTGCCAGCAGCTTTTGGCGGTTCGGAGAGACCCAGTACTTC.

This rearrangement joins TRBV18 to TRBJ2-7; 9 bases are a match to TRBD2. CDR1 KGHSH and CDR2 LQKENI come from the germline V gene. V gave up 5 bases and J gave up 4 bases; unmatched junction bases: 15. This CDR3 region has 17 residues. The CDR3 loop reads CASSNPPAGGGGYEQYF. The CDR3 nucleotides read TGTGCCAGCTCAAATCCCCCAGCGGGAGGAGGGGGGTACGAGCAGTACTTC.

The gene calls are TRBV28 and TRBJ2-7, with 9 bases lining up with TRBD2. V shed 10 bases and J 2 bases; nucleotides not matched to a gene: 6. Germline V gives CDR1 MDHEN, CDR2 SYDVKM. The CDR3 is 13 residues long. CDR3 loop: CATYSGSAYEQYF. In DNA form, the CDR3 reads TGTGCCACCTATAGCGGGAGTGCCTACGAGCAGTACTTC.

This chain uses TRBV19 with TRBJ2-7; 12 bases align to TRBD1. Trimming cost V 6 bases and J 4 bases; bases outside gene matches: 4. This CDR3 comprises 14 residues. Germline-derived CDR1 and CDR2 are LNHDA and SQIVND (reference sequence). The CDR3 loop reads CASRPGQGAYEQYF. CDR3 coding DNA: TGTGCCAGTAGACCGGGACAGGGGGCTTACGAGCAGTACTTC.

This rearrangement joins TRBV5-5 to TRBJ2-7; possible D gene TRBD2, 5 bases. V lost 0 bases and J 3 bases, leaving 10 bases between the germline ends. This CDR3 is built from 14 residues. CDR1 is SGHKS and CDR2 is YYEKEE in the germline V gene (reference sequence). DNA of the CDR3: TGTGCCAGCAGCTTGGGAGGGCTCGACTACGAGCAGTACTTC. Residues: CASSLGGLDYEQYF.

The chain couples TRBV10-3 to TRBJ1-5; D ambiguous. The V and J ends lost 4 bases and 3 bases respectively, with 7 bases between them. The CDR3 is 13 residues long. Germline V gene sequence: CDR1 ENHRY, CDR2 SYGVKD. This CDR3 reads CAISGRSNQPQHF. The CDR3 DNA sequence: TGTGCCATCAGTGGTCGGTCCAATCAGCCCCAGCATTTT.

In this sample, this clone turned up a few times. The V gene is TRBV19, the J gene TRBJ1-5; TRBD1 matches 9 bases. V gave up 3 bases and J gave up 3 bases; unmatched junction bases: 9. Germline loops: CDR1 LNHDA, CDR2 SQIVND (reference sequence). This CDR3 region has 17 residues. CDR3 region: CASSIRPGQGFNQPQHF. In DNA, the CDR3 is TGTGCCAGTAGTATCCGGCCGGGACAGGGTTTCAATCAGCCCCAGCATTTT.

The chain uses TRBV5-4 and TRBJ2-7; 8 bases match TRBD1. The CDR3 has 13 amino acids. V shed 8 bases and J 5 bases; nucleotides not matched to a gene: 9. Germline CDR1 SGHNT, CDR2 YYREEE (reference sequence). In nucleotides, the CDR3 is TGTGCCAGTACCGGACAGGGTCGTCACGAGCAGTACTTC. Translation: CASTGQGRHEQYF.

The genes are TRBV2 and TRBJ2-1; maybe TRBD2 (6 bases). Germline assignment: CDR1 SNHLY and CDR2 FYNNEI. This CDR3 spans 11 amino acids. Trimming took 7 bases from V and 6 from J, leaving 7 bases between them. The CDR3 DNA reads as TGTGCCAGCACGACTAGCAATGAGCAGTTCTTC. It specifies CASTTSNEQFF. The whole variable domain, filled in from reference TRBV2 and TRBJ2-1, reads EPEVTQTPSHQVTQMGQEVILRCVPISNHLYFYWYRQILGQKVEFLVSFYNNEISEKSEIFDDQFSVERPDGSNFTLKIRSTKLEDSAMYFCASTTSNEQFFGPGTRLTVL.

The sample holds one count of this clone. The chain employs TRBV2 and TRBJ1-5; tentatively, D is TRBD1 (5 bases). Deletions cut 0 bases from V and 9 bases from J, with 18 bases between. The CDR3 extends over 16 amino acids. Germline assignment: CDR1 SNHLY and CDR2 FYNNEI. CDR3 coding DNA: TGTGCCAGCAGTGAAGCGCCGGGACTCCGAATCACGCCCCAGCATTTT. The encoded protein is CASSEAPGLRITPQHF.

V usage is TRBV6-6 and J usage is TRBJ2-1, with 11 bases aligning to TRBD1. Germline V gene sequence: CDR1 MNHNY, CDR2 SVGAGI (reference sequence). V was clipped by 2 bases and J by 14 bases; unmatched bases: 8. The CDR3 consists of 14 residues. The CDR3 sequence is CASSYRDPGQGEFF. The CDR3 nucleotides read TGTGCCAGCAGTTACAGGGACCCGGGACAGGGGGAGTTCTTC.

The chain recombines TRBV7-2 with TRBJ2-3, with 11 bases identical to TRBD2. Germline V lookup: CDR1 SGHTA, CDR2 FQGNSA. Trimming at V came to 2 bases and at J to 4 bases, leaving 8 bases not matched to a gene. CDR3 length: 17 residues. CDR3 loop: CASSLFRLAGGSDTQYF. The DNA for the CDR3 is TGTGCCAGCAGCTTATTTAGGCTAGCGGGAGGTTCAGATACGCAGTATTTT.

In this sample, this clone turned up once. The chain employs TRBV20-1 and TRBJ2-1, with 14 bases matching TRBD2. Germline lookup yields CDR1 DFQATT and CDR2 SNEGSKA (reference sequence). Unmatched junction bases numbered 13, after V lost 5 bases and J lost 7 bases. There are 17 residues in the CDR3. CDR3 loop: CSAGASGTSGSWNEQFF. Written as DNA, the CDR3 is TGCAGTGCTGGTGCCTCCGGGACTAGCGGGAGTTGGAATGAGCAGTTCTTC.

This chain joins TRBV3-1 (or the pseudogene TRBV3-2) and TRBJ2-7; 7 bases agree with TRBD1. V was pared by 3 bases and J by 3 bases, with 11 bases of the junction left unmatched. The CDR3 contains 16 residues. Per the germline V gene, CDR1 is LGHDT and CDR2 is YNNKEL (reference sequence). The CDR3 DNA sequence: TGTGCCAGCAGCCAGTCGCAGAACAGGGGACGCTACGAGCAGTACTTC. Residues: CASSQSQNRGRYEQYF.

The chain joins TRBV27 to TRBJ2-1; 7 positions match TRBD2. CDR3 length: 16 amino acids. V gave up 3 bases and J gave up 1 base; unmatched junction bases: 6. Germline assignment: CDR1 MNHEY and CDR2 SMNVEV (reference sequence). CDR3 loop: CASSFSAGVSYNEQFF. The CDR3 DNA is TGTGCCAGCAGTTTTTCCGCGGGAGTATCCTACAATGAGCAGTTCTTC.

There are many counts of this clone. As DNA, the CDR3 is TGTGCCAGCAGCGCGACAGGGGTGAATTCACCCCTCCACTTT. Translating it yields CASSATGVNSPLHF. The chain combines TRBV11-3 with TRBJ1-6; 8 bases are shared with TRBD1. After removal of 5 bases from V and 7 bases from J, the junction contained 4 bases not matched to a gene. The CDR3 is made up of 14 amino acids. CDR1 is SGHNT and CDR2 is YENEEA in the germline V gene.

The CDR3 region is CASSPLNEAFF. The CDR3 DNA sequence: TGTGCCAGCAGCCCTCTAAATGAAGCTTTCTTT. The gene calls are TRBV9 and TRBJ1-1; unclear D gene. The germline CDR1 and CDR2 sequences are SGDLS and YYNGEE. V was cut by 4 bases and J by 7 bases, with 8 bases left in between. The CDR3 length is 11 residues.

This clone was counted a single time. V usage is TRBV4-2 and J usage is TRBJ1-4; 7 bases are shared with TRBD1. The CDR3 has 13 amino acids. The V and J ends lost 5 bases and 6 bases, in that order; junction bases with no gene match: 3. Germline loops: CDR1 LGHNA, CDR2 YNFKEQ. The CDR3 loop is CASSGQAHEKLFF. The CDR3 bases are TGTGCCAGCAGCGGACAGGCCCATGAAAAACTGTTTTTT.